This T cell receptor (beta chain) emerged from a study of CD8 T cells in ankylosing spondylitis. Overall study results and limits: Apparently characteristic of ankylosing spondylitis blood was a TCR beta motif (under ten highly homologous variants). Past studies reported some motif variants in reactive arthritis synovial fluid and blood.

TCRdb reanalysed the 5' RACE reads using MiXCR and keeps one entry per CDR3 protein. The sample records 400,000 or so distinct CDR3 sequences, approximately 26% being singletons. This clonotype was recorded a few times. Its antigen remains unknown. Per germline, CDR1 SGHTA and CDR2 FQGNSA. This CDR3 has 14 amino acids. V shed 5 bases and J 10 bases; nucleotides not matched to a gene: 13. The receptor was derived from a male donor with ankylosing spondylitis. The chain recombines TRBV7-2 with TRBJ1-2; 7 bases are a match to TRBD1. Sequenced material: blood, either unsorted or a sorted T cell fraction (not recorded which). CDR3 nucleotide sequence: TGTGCCAGCAGCCCACAATCAAGAGACAGGGTCTACACCTTC. Protein product: CASSPQSRDRVYTF.